The rows below give T cell receptor beta chains drawn from one sample of a study of beta chain features in type 1 diabetes. Sequenced by immunoSEQ multiplex PCR; TCRdb stores in-frame clones only, minus some. Of 450,000 to 600,000 clones in the sample, around 30% are singletons; the top ten hold about 0.065%. The sample taken for sequencing was naive CD4+ T cells from blood. The receptors here all came from a man between 18 and 35 years old in good health. The CDR3 runs from the conserved cysteine through the conserved F or W. The order of the fields is V gene, J gene, D gene, clone size, CDR3 DNA, CDR3 protein. D genes are given only for firm matches. Expanded clones get a size class; other rows say once, few or many, or leave the size out.

TRBV11-1	TRBJ2-5	TRBD2	NA	TGTGCCAGCAGCTTAAGCGGGAAGTACCAAGAGACCCAGTACTTC	CASSLSGKYQETQYF
TRBV7-2	TRBJ1-2	TRBD1	few	TGTGCCAGCAGCGCAGGGGGCGCCGGTGGCTACACCTTC	CASSAGGAGGYTF
TRBV10-2	TRBJ1-5	NA	NA	TGCGCCAGCAGTGATTGGGACAGCAATCAGCCCCAGCATTTT	CASSDWDSNQPQHF
TRBV7-6	TRBJ2-7	NA	NA	TGTGCCAGCAGCTTAGGGCCGACCTTAAACGAGCAGTACTTC	CASSLGPTLNEQYF
TRBV29-1	TRBJ1-2	NA	NA	TGCAGCGTTGTCCGGCAGGACTATTACTATGGCTACACCTTC	CSVVRQDYYYGYTF
TRBV2	TRBJ2-3	NA	few	TGTGCCAGCACGACGGGGGGCACAGATACGCAGTATTTT	CASTTGGTDTQYF
TRBV4-2	TRBJ2-1	NA	NA	TGTGCCAGCAGCCAAGATCTGTTCCTGAACAATGAGCAGTTCTTC	CASSQDLFLNNEQFF
TRBV30	TRBJ2-7	NA	few	TGTGCCTGGAGTGCCCTTGGGACGGCGAGCTCCTACGAGCAGTACTTC	CAWSALGTASSYEQYF
TRBV18	TRBJ2-1	TRBD2	few	TGTGCCAGCTCACCCCACCGGGAGGCTCACGAGCAGTTCTTC	CASSPHREAHEQFF
TRBV28	TRBJ2-4	NA	NA	TGTGCCAGCAGTTTAGGACACAAAAACATTCAGTACTTC	CASSLGHKNIQYF
TRBV10-3	TRBJ2-7	NA	once	TGTGCCATCAGTGACCAGCGTCGAAACTACGAGCAGTACTTC	CAISDQRRNYEQYF
TRBV7-9	TRBJ2-7	TRBD2	NA	TGTGCCAGCAGCCTGCGACTAGCGGGAGTGGTCGAGCAGTACTTC	CASSLRLAGVVEQYF
TRBV28	TRBJ2-7	NA	NA	TGTGCCAGCAGCCTACAGGGTCCCTACTCCTACGAGCAGTACTTC	CASSLQGPYSYEQYF
TRBV9	TRBJ1-5	TRBD1	few	TGTGCCAGCAGCCCAGGGGGATCCAATCAGCCCCAGCATTTT	CASSPGGSNQPQHF
TRBV5-1	TRBJ2-7	NA	NA	TGCGCCAGCAGCCTTCCCCGAGGAGGGTCCGGCGAGCAGTACTTC	CASSLPRGGSGEQYF
TRBV7-9	TRBJ2-5	NA	NA	TGTGCCAGCAGCTTAGTGGAGACCCAGTACTTC	CASSLVETQYF
TRBV7-2	TRBJ1-2	NA	few	TGTGCCAGCAGCTCCACAGGGAACTATGGCTACACCTTC	CASSSTGNYGYTF
TRBV18	TRBJ2-5	TRBD2	few	TGTGCCAGCTCACCACCTAAGCGGGAGGGAGAGACCCAGTACTTC	CASSPPKREGETQYF
TRBV28	TRBJ2-3	NA	NA	TGTGCCAGCAGGCAGACAGGGAGGAGCACAGATACGCAGTATTTT	CASRQTGRSTDTQYF
TRBV25-1	TRBJ2-1	TRBD2	NA	TGTGCCAGCAGTGTACCGGGAGGGTCCTACAATGAGCAGTTCTTC	CASSVPGGSYNEQFF
TRBV29-1	TRBJ2-3	NA	NA	TGCAGCGTTGTGCGAGATCCGGGCACAGATACGCAGTATTTT	CSVVRDPGTDTQYF
TRBV30	TRBJ1-5	TRBD1	NA	TGTGCCTGGAGTGGCCGGGACAGACAGCATTTT	CAWSGRDRQHF
TRBV5-4	TRBJ2-7	NA	few	TGTGCCAGCAGTCGTCAGGGGAACGAGCAGTACTTC	CASSRQGNEQYF
TRBV14	TRBJ2-7	TRBD1	NA	TGTGCCAGCAGCCAGTTCGGGGGACAGGCCTACGAGCAGTACTTC	CASSQFGGQAYEQYF
TRBV30	TRBJ2-3	NA	few	TGTGCCTGGGACGGGGGTCAGGGGGAAGATACGCAGTATTTT	CAWDGGQGEDTQYF
TRBV6-5	TRBJ1-3	NA	few	TGTGCCAGCAGTTACAGTGAATCTGGAAACACCATATATTTT	CASSYSESGNTIYF
TRBV29-1	TRBJ1-1	NA	NA	TGCAGCGCCCGATTACTGAACACTGAAGCTTTCTTT	CSARLLNTEAFF
TRBV28	TRBJ2-1	NA	few	TGTGCCAGCAGTTCGCTATACAATGAGCAGTTCTTC	CASSSLYNEQFF
TRBV9	TRBJ2-1	NA	NA	TGTGCCAGCAGCCGCTCGGGGGACAGATACAATGAGCAGTTCTTC	CASSRSGDRYNEQFF
TRBV7-6	TRBJ2-2	NA	few	TGTGCCAGCAGCCCTAGGACCGGGGAGCTGTTTTTT	CASSPRTGELFF
TRBV9	TRBJ1-5	NA	NA	TGTGCCAGCAGCGTAGAGGTCCGGCCCCAGCATTTT	CASSVEVRPQHF
TRBV30	TRBJ1-5	TRBD1	NA	TGTGCCTGGAGTGAGGGGGCGTATGGCAATCAGCCCCAGCATTTT	CAWSEGAYGNQPQHF
TRBV29-1	TRBJ2-1	TRBD2	NA	TGCAGCGTGCTGGGACTAGCGGAAAACAATGAGCAGTTCTTC	CSVLGLAENNEQFF
TRBV30	TRBJ2-1	NA	few	TGTGCCTGGAGTGTATTAGAATTCTACAATGAGCAGTTCTTC	CAWSVLEFYNEQFF
TRBV6-1	TRBJ2-7	NA	few	TGTGCCAGCAGTGAAGCGACACTCTGGGACACCACCTACGAGCAGTACTTC	CASSEATLWDTTYEQYF
TRBV7-2	TRBJ2-5	NA	NA	TGTGCCAGCAGCTTAAGGAGGCGGTTACAAGAGACCCAGTACTTC	CASSLRRRLQETQYF
TRBV9	TRBJ2-7	TRBD2	few	TGTGCCAGCAGCGCCAGCGGGAGTAACGAGCAGTACTTC	CASSASGSNEQYF
TRBV28	TRBJ2-1	NA	NA	TGTGCCAGCAGTAAAGCTATCGTCTACAATGAGCAGTTCTTC	CASSKAIVYNEQFF
TRBV28	TRBJ2-4	TRBD1	few	TGTGCCAGCAGTTTAGTAGGGACAGGGTACGCCAAAAACATTCAGTACTTC	CASSLVGTGYAKNIQYF
TRBV25-1	TRBJ2-1	NA	few	TGTGCCAGCAGTGAGAGAAGCGCCAGCTCCTACAATGAGCAGTTCTTC	CASSERSASSYNEQFF
TRBV25-1	TRBJ1-2	TRBD1	NA	TGTGCCAGCAGTGAACCCGGGACAGCCTATGGCTACACCTTC	CASSEPGTAYGYTF
TRBV6-5	TRBJ1-2	NA	few	TGTGCCAGCCGTCGGTCCCGCGACTATGGCTACACCTTC	CASRRSRDYGYTF
TRBV7-9	TRBJ2-7	NA	NA	TGTGCCAGCAGCTTAGAGGAGGGTCGCGAGCAGTACTTC	CASSLEEGREQYF
TRBV30	TRBJ1-2	NA	NA	TGTGCCTGGAGCGGACCGTCGAGTATCTATGGCTACACCTTC	CAWSGPSSIYGYTF
TRBV7-6	TRBJ2-7	TRBD2	NA	TGTGCCAGCAGCTTCGGGACTAGCGGGAGCGGGTACGAGCAGTACTTC	CASSFGTSGSGYEQYF
TRBV29-1	TRBJ2-3	NA	few	TGCAGCGTTGTGGGACGGATCACAGATACGCAGTATTTT	CSVVGRITDTQYF
TRBV29-1	TRBJ2-7	NA	NA	TGCAGCGTTGAAAATACCGGGACCGACGGCTACGAGCAGTACTTC	CSVENTGTDGYEQYF
TRBV29-1	TRBJ2-7	TRBD2	NA	TGCAGCGGGCTAGCGGACAAAGGAGGGAACGAGCAGTACTTC	CSGLADKGGNEQYF
TRBV5-1	TRBJ2-7	TRBD1	NA	TGCGCCAGCAGCCTGGACAGGGACGAGCAGTACTTC	CASSLDRDEQYF
TRBV19	TRBJ2-6	NA	NA	TGTGCCAGTAGTATAGCGGAGCTCTCTGGGGCCAACGTCCTGACTTTC	CASSIAELSGANVLTF
TRBV5-1	TRBJ2-7	NA	few	TGCGCCAGCAGCCAAAGCGGAAGCTCCTACGAGCAGTACTTC	CASSQSGSSYEQYF
TRBV29-1	TRBJ1-1	NA	NA	TGCAGCGTTGGAGGGTCTGAAGCTTTCTTT	CSVGGSEAFF
TRBV19	TRBJ1-1	NA	few	TGTGCCAGTAGTAGACAGGAAGTGAACACTGAAGCTTTCTTT	CASSRQEVNTEAFF
TRBV9	TRBJ2-4	TRBD1	NA	TGTGCCAGCAGCGTAGCTTCAGGGGGACAGGGCGATAAAAACATTCAGTACTTC	CASSVASGGQGDKNIQYF
TRBV29-1	TRBJ1-5	NA	few	TGCAGCGTTGCCGAGGGGGGAGGCAATCAGCCCCAGCATTTT	CSVAEGGGNQPQHF